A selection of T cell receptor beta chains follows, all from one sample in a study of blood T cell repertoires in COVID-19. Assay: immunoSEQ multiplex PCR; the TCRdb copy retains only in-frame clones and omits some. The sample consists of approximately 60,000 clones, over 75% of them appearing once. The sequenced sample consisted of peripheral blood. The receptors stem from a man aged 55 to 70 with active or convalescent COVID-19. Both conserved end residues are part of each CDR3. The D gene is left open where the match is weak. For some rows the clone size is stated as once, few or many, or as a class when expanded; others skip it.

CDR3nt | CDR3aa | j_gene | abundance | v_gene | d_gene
TGTGCCAGCAGCGTAGGACTTCTCTTCAATTCACCCCTCCACTTT | CASSVGLLFNSPLHF | TRBJ1-6 | - | TRBV9 | -
TGTGCCAGCCGGGTGGTGGGAGGTCTTAATGAGCAGTTCTTC | CASRVVGGLNEQFF | TRBJ2-1 | once | TRBV7-9 | -
TGTGCCTGGAGTCTAGCACAGGGGCCGGGCACAGATACGCAGTATTTT | CAWSLAQGPGTDTQYF | TRBJ2-3 | - | TRBV30 | TRBD1
TGTGCCAGCAGTTACGGTGGGGGAGGGTCCTACGAGCAGTACTTC | CASSYGGGGSYEQYF | TRBJ2-7 | few | TRBV6-2/TRBV6-3 | TRBD2
TGTGCCAGCAGCATTGGACTAGCGGGGGGGTATCGGACAGATACGCAGTATTTT | CASSIGLAGGYRTDTQYF | TRBJ2-3 | - | TRBV11-2 | TRBD2
TGTGCTAGTGGTTTGGACAGGGGGAATGAGCAGTTCTTC | CASGLDRGNEQFF | TRBJ2-1 | - | TRBV12-5 | TRBD1
TGCGCCAGCAGCCTAGACCCGGGACTACCAGAGCAGTACTTC | CASSLDPGLPEQYF | TRBJ2-7 | few | TRBV5-1 | TRBD2
TGTGCCAGCAGCCCCTCCACCGGGAACACTGAAGCTTTCTTT | CASSPSTGNTEAFF | TRBJ1-1 | - | TRBV11-3 | -
TGCGCCAGCAGCCAAGAAGGTAGGGGTAGCGGGAATCTTTACAATGAGCAGTTCTTC | CASSQEGRGSGNLYNEQFF | TRBJ2-1 | - | TRBV4-1 | TRBD2
TGTGCCAGCAGCAATGACAGGGGTGGCAATCAGCCCCAGCATTTT | CASSNDRGGNQPQHF | TRBJ1-5 | - | TRBV3-1/TRBV3-2 | TRBD1
TGTGCCAGCAGCGACGTCGGCGGAGATACGCAGTATTTT | CASSDVGGDTQYF | TRBJ2-3 | once | TRBV9 | -
TGTGCCAGCTCACCGGGGACAGCTGAAAAACTGTTTTTT | CASSPGTAEKLFF | TRBJ1-4 | - | TRBV18 | TRBD1
TGTGCCAGCAGTGGACAGGGGGTCCCAAGCTCCTATAATTCACCCCTCCACTTT | CASSGQGVPSSYNSPLHF | TRBJ1-6 | - | TRBV27 | TRBD1
TGTGCCAGCAGTGAAGCGCTGGGCTGGCAGCCCCAGCATTTT | CASSEALGWQPQHF | TRBJ1-5 | - | TRBV6-1 | -
TGTGCCGGCGGCTCCTATAATTCACCCCTCCACTTT | CAGGSYNSPLHF | TRBJ1-6 | - | TRBV6-5 | -
TGTGCCAGCAGCCCCGGGGGACTAGCGATATACAATGAGCAGTTCTTC | CASSPGGLAIYNEQFF | TRBJ2-1 | - | TRBV5-6 | TRBD2
TGTGCCAGCAGAGACCCGGGACAGGGCAATCAGCCCCAGCATTTT | CASRDPGQGNQPQHF | TRBJ1-5 | - | TRBV6-5 | TRBD1
TGTGCCAGCAGCTCCGGGAGAGAGAACACCGGGGAGCTGTTTTTT | CASSSGRENTGELFF | TRBJ2-2 | few | TRBV5-6 | -
TGCGCCAGCAGCCATCGACAGGGTGGGTATGGCTACACCTTC | CASSHRQGGYGYTF | TRBJ1-2 | - | TRBV4-3 | TRBD1
TGTGCCAGCAGCAGGAGGAGTCGGCAGAAGGCTGAAGCTTTCTTT | CASSRRSRQKAEAFF | TRBJ1-1 | - | TRBV11-2 | -
TGTGCCAGCAGCTCCCTTAGCGGGGGCTTTCACTACGAGCAGTACTTC | CASSSLSGGFHYEQYF | TRBJ2-7 | - | TRBV7-8 | TRBD2
TGTGCCAGCAGCTCCCGACAGGGTATTTCTGGAAATACCATATATTTT | CASSSRQGISGNTIYF | TRBJ1-3 | - | TRBV5-8 | TRBD1
TGTGCCAGCAGCCCTCCGGGACAGCCGAATTCACCCCTCCACTTT | CASSPPGQPNSPLHF | TRBJ1-6 | - | TRBV5-5 | TRBD1
TGTGCCAGCTCACCAGCCACCCTCAGCGGGACAACTAATGAAAAACTGTTTTTT | CASSPATLSGTTNEKLFF | TRBJ1-4 | - | TRBV18 | -
TGTGCCAGCAGTTACCCTCCCGGGACAGGGGGTGAAAAACTGTTTTTT | CASSYPPGTGGEKLFF | TRBJ1-4 | once | TRBV6-2/TRBV6-3 | TRBD1
TGTGCCAGCAGCTTAGACGGGGGACTACGGGGCTACAATGAGCAGTTCTTC | CASSLDGGLRGYNEQFF | TRBJ2-1 | - | TRBV11-2 | TRBD2
TGCGCCAGCAGAGAGGGGGCGGCCAAAAACATTCAGTACTTC | CASREGAAKNIQYF | TRBJ2-4 | - | TRBV5-1 | TRBD1
TGTGCCAGCAGCTTAACAGGGCGAGCCTATAATTCACCCCTCCACTTT | CASSLTGRAYNSPLHF | TRBJ1-6 | - | TRBV7-8 | -
TGTGCCAGCAGTTTGTCTACAGGGTCGAGGCAGCCCCAGCATTTT | CASSLSTGSRQPQHF | TRBJ1-5 | once | TRBV28 | -